A selection of T cell receptor beta chains follows, all from one sample in a study of T cell responses to AZD1222 COVID-19 vaccine. Profiling relied on immunoSEQ multiplex PCR, and the TCRdb table lists in-frame clones only, not all of them. Here the sample spans some 170,000 clones, around nine tenths being singletons. The material sequenced was peripheral blood, taken on day 0 of AZD1222 vaccination. These receptors all stem from an adult in good health. Both conserved end residues are part of each CDR3. The D gene is left open where the match is weak. Expanded clones get a size class; other rows say once, few or many, or leave the size out.

d_call j_call clone_size v_call cdr3_nt cdr3_aa
NA TRBJ2-5 NA TRBV3-1/TRBV3-2 TGTGCCAGCAGCCATTCAGGGGCCCAAGAGACCCAGTACTTC CASSHSGAQETQYF
NA TRBJ2-3 NA TRBV7-9 TGTGCCAGCGGTAGGGATTCGGGGCCAGATACGCAGTATTTT CASGRDSGPDTQYF
NA TRBJ1-1 NA TRBV11-2 TGTGCCAGCAGCTTAGGTCCAGGCAGCGCTTTCTTT CASSLGPGSAFF
NA TRBJ2-1 few TRBV7-9 TGTGCCAGCAGCTTAGATACTTCGGGGTACGGGACGTTTCCCAATGAGCAGTTCTTC CASSLDTSGYGTFPNEQFF
TRBD2 TRBJ2-7 NA TRBV6-2/TRBV6-3 TGTGCCAGCAGTTACGGACTAGGGCGAAGCTCCTACGAGCAGTACTTC CASSYGLGRSSYEQYF
NA TRBJ2-3 once TRBV25-1 TGTGCCAGCAGTGGTTCGGGGGCAGTCACAGATACGCAGTATTTT CASSGSGAVTDTQYF
NA TRBJ2-2 once TRBV11-3 TGTGCCAGCAGCTTAGCGTCGAACACCGGGGAGCTGTTTTTT CASSLASNTGELFF
TRBD1 TRBJ1-1 NA TRBV3-1/TRBV3-2 TGTGCCAGCAGCCAATACACAGGGGACACTGAAGCTTTCTTT CASSQYTGDTEAFF
NA TRBJ2-7 NA TRBV28 TGTGCCAGCAGTAACACCGGGACCCCGAGGGGCGAGCAGTACTTC CASSNTGTPRGEQYF
NA TRBJ2-3 NA TRBV3-1/TRBV3-2 TGTGCCAGCAGCCAAGGGACCCTTAGGACAGATACGCAGTATTTT CASSQGTLRTDTQYF
TRBD2 TRBJ2-1 NA TRBV27 TGTGCCAGCAGTGTACGAGGGACTAGCGGGAGTATGATTGAGCAGTTCTTC CASSVRGTSGSMIEQFF
TRBD2 TRBJ2-3 NA TRBV2 TGTGCCAGCACGACTAGCGGGGCCCTCACAGATACGCAGTATTTT CASTTSGALTDTQYF
TRBD1 TRBJ1-4 NA TRBV10-1 TGCGCCAGCAGTGAGGGACAGGGGGTCGGTGAAAAACTGTTTTTT CASSEGQGVGEKLFF
TRBD2 TRBJ2-1 NA TRBV10-3 TGTGCCATCAGTGAGTCGTCCTCGGCGGGAGACAATGAGCAGTTCTTC CAISESSSAGDNEQFF
NA TRBJ2-2 NA TRBV5-5 TGTGCCAGCAGCCCATTGCAGGGAGCTCCCGGGGAGCTGTTTTTT CASSPLQGAPGELFF
NA TRBJ1-2 NA TRBV4-2 TGTGCCAGCAGCCAAGTCACTGGGGGACCCGCTACCTATGGCTACACCTTC CASSQVTGGPATYGYTF
NA TRBJ1-1 NA TRBV2 TGTGCCAGCAGGGGGGTGGTCTCGAACACTGAAGCTTTCTTT CASRGVVSNTEAFF
NA TRBJ1-5 NA TRBV19 TGTGCCAGTAGAAAACTGGAATCGGGCAATCAGCCCCAGCATTTT CASRKLESGNQPQHF
NA TRBJ2-5 NA TRBV11-2 TGTGCCAGCAGCTCCGCCGGGAGTCTCGGTGGGGAGACCCAGTACTTC CASSSAGSLGGETQYF
TRBD1 TRBJ1-2 NA TRBV7-9 TGTGCCAGCAGCCTGAAGGGACAGTCTAACTATGGCTACACCTTC CASSLKGQSNYGYTF
TRBD2 TRBJ2-1 few TRBV6-1 TGTGCCAGCAGTGAACGCGGGACTAGCGGGGGCCTGCCCTACAATGAGCAGTTCTTC CASSERGTSGGLPYNEQFF
TRBD2 TRBJ2-1 NA TRBV25-1 TGTGCCAGCAGTGGGGGACTAGCGGATCGAATCTCCTACAATGAGCAGTTCTTC CASSGGLADRISYNEQFF
NA TRBJ1-1 few TRBV7-9 TGTGCCAGCAGCCTGAGTACTGAAGCTTTCTTT CASSLSTEAFF
NA TRBJ2-5 NA TRBV5-1 TGCGCCAGCAGCTCCCCTGGCGCCTCATGGGGTGGCGAGACCCAGTACTTC CASSSPGASWGGETQYF
NA TRBJ1-5 NA TRBV5-3 TGTGCCAGAAGCCGGCTATGGGGACTCGGGGACAATCAGCCCCAGCATTTT CARSRLWGLGDNQPQHF
NA TRBJ2-1 NA TRBV4-3 TGCGCCAGCAGCCTGGTTGGGGCCCTCGGTGAGCAGTTCTTC CASSLVGALGEQFF
TRBD1 TRBJ1-2 NA TRBV6-2/TRBV6-3 TGTGCCAGCAGCCGCTCTCTGGACAGGTACTATGGCTACACCTTC CASSRSLDRYYGYTF
TRBD1 TRBJ1-5 few TRBV6-1 TGTGCCAGCAGTGATCAGGGGGGACGAAATCAGCCCCAGCATTTT CASSDQGGRNQPQHF
TRBD1 TRBJ2-7 NA TRBV5-1 TGCGCCAGCAGCTTCAGGGGGACAGGGTCGTACGAGCAGTACTTC CASSFRGTGSYEQYF
TRBD1 TRBJ1-1 NA TRBV19 TGTGCCAGTAGTCCCCTGGTAGGGGGCGCGGACACTGAAGCTTTCTTT CASSPLVGGADTEAFF
TRBD2 TRBJ2-1 NA TRBV10-2 TGCGCCAGCAGTTTGACTAGCGGCTCCTACAATGAGCAGTTCTTC CASSLTSGSYNEQFF
NA TRBJ1-1 NA TRBV28 TGTGCCAGCACCTTGGGGGCGGCTATGAACACTGAAGCTTTCTTT CASTLGAAMNTEAFF
NA TRBJ2-3 NA TRBV28 TGTGCCAGCAGCCTTCCAAAGGGCGATACGCAGTATTTT CASSLPKGDTQYF
NA TRBJ2-4 NA TRBV6-5 TGTGCCAGCAGTTACACAGAGGTATTAGCCAAAAACATTCAGTACTTC CASSYTEVLAKNIQYF
TRBD1 TRBJ1-1 NA TRBV5-1 TGCGCCAGCAGCTCCTTCGGCCTACAGGGGGATAGCACTGAAGCTTTCTTT CASSSFGLQGDSTEAFF
NA TRBJ1-1 NA TRBV30 TGTGCCTGGAGCGGGGGAGTGGCAGCTTTCTTT CAWSGGVAAFF
NA TRBJ2-4 NA TRBV4-1 TGCGCCAGCAGCCAATCTGAGGGTTATCACATTCAGTACTTC CASSQSEGYHIQYF
NA TRBJ1-3 NA TRBV5-6 TGTGCCAGCAGCTTCTTATGGGGAGACACCATATATTTT CASSFLWGDTIYF
TRBD2 TRBJ2-3 NA TRBV4-1 TGCGCCAGCAGCCAAGGGCTAGCGGGGATGTGGGTTACAGATACGCAGTATTTT CASSQGLAGMWVTDTQYF
NA TRBJ1-1 few TRBV27 TGTGCCAGCAAACGGACAGCCACTGAAGCTTTCTTT CASKRTATEAFF
NA TRBJ2-1 NA TRBV5-4 TGTGCCAGCAGCCGAATTAGTGAATACAATGAGCAGTTCTTC CASSRISEYNEQFF
TRBD2 TRBJ2-5 NA TRBV18 TGTGCCAGCTCACCGTTACTAGCGGAGTACCAAGAGACCCAGTACTTC CASSPLLAEYQETQYF
TRBD1 TRBJ2-1 NA TRBV4-1 TGCGCCAGCAGCCAATACACCGGGACAGCCAACTACAATGAGCAGTTCTTC CASSQYTGTANYNEQFF
NA TRBJ2-5 NA TRBV5-1 TGCGCCAGCAGCTTGACAGGGCCCGATGAGACCCAGTACTTC CASSLTGPDETQYF
NA TRBJ1-6 once TRBV2 TGTGCCAGCAGAAGACAGGATAATTCACCCCTCCACTTT CASRRQDNSPLHF
TRBD1 TRBJ2-7 NA TRBV10-3 TGTGCCATATGGGACAGGGACGAGCAGTACTTC CAIWDRDEQYF
NA TRBJ1-2 NA TRBV10-3 TGTGCCATCAGTGAGTCTGCAGGGGATGGCTACACCTTC CAISESAGDGYTF
TRBD2 TRBJ2-1 NA TRBV28 TGTGCCAGCAGTTTACTGGCGGGGGGGCAGAATGAGCAGTTCTTC CASSLLAGGQNEQFF
TRBD1 TRBJ2-3 NA TRBV18 TGTGCCAGCTCACCGGGACAGGGTGGGCAGACAACGCAGTATTTT CASSPGQGGQTTQYF
NA TRBJ1-4 NA TRBV6-5 TGTGCCAGCAGTTACGACGACAGGCGGAATGAAAAACTGTTTTTT CASSYDDRRNEKLFF
TRBD1 TRBJ1-5 NA TRBV24-1 TGTGCCACCAGTGACGGGACAGGGGCGAGTCAGCCCCAGCATTTT CATSDGTGASQPQHF